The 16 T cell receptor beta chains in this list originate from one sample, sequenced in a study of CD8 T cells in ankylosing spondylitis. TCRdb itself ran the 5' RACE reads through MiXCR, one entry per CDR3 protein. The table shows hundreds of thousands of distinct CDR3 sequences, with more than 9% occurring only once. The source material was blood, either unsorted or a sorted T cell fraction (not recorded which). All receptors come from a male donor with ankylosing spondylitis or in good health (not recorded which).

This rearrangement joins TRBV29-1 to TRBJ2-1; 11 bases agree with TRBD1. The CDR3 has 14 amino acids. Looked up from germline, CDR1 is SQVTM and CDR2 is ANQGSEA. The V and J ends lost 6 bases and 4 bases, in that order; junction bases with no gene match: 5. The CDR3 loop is CSVAGTGGYNEQFF. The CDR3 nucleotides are TGCAGCGTGGCCGGGACAGGGGGTTACAATGAGCAGTTCTTC.

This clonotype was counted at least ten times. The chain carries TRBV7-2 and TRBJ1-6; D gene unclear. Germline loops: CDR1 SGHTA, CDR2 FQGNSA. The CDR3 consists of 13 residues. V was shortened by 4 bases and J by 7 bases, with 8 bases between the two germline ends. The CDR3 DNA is TGTGCCAGCAGCTCCGCTAAGAATTCACCCCTCCACTTT. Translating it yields CASSSAKNSPLHF.

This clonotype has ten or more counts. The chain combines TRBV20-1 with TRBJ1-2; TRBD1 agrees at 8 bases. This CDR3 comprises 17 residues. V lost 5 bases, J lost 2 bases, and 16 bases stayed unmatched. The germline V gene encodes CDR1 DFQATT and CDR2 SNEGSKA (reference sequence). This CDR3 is CSAPGSGGAVRNYGYTF. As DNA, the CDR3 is TGCAGTGCTCCGGGTTCAGGGGGCGCAGTGAGGAACTATGGCTACACCTTC.

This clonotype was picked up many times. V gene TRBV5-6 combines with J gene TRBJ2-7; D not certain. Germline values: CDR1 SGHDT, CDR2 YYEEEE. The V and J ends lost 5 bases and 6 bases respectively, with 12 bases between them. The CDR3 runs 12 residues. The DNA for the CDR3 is TGTGCCAGCAGTATATGGGCGCGCGAGCAGTACTTC. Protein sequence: CASSIWAREQYF.

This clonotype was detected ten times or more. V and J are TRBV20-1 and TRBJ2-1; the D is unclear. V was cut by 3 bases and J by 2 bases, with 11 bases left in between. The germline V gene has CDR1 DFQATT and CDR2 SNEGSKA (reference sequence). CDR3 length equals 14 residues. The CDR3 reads CSASPADPYNEQFF. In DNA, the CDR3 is TGCAGTGCTAGTCCGGCTGACCCCTACAATGAGCAGTTCTTC.

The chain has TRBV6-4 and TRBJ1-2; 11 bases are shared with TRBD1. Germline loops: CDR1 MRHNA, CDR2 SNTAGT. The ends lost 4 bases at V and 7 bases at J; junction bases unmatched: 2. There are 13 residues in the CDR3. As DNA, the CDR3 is TGTGCCAGCAGTGGGACAGGGGGCTCTGGCTACACCTTC. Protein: CASSGTGGSGYTF.

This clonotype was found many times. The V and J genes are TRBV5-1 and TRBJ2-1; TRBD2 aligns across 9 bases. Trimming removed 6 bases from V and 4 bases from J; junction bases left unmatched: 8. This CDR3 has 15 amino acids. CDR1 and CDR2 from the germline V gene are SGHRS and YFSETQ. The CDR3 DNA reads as TGCGCCAGCACCCCGGGTAGCGGGGGTTACAATGAGCAGTTCTTC. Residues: CASTPGSGGYNEQFF.

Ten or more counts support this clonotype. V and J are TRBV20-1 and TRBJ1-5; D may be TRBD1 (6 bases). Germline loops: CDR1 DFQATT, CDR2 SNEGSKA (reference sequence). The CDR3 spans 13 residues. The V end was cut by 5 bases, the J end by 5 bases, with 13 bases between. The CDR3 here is CSAQATGYQPQHF. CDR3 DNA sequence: TGCAGTGCTCAAGCGACAGGTTATCAGCCCCAGCATTTT.

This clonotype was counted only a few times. CDR3 bases: TGCAGTGCTAAACCGGGACTAGCAATGGACGAGCAGTACTTC. Protein product: CSAKPGLAMDEQYF. This chain joins TRBV20-1 and TRBJ2-7; 9 bases fit TRBD2. Germline lookup yields CDR1 DFQATT and CDR2 SNEGSKA (reference sequence). After removal of 4 bases from V and 5 bases from J, the junction contained 9 bases not matched to a gene. The CDR3 extends over 14 amino acids.

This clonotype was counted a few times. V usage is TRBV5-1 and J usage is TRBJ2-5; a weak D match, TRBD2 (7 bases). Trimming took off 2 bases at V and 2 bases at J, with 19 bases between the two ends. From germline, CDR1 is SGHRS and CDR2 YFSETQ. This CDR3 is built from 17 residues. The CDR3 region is CASSLAPGGGLQETQYF. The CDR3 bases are TGCGCCAGCAGCTTAGCCCCTGGCGGGGGCCTGCAAGAGACCCAGTACTTC.

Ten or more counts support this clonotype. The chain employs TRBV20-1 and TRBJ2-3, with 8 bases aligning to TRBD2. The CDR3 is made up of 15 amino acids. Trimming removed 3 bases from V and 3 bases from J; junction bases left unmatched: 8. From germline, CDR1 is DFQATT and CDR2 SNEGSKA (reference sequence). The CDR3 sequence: CSASWLAGLTDTQYF. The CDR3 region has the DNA TGCAGTGCTAGCTGGCTAGCGGGTTTAACAGATACGCAGTATTTT.

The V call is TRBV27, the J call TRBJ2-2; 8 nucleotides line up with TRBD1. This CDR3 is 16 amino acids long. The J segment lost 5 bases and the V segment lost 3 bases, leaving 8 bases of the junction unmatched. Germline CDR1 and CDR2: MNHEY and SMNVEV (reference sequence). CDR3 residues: CASSFPQGVFTGELFF. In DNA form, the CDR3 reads TGTGCCAGCAGTTTTCCACAGGGGGTATTTACCGGGGAGCTGTTTTTT.

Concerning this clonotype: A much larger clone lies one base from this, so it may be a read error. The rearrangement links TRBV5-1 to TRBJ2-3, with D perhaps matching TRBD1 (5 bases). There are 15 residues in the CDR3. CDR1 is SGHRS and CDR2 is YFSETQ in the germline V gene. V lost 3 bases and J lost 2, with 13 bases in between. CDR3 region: CASSSAGFDTDTQYF. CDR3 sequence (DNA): TGCGCCAGCAGCTCAGCAGGGTTTGACACAGATACGCAGTATTTT.

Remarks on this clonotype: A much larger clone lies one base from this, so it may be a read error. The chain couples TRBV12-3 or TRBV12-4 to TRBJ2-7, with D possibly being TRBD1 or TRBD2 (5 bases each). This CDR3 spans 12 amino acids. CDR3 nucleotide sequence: TGTGCCAGCACAAAGTCGGGGCTCGAGCAGTCCTTC. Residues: CASTKSGLEQSF.

For the CDR3, the DNA is TGTGCCAGCAGCCCCGGGGGACAGCTGTTAAATGAAAAACTGTTTTTT. Translating gives CASSPGGQLLNEKLFF. This sequence joins TRBV7-9 and TRBJ1-4; 7 nucleotides match TRBD1. CDR1 is SEHNR and CDR2 is FQNEAQ in the germline V gene (reference sequence). The V gene end was trimmed by 5 bases and the J gene end by 5 bases; junction bases not matched to a gene: 11. The length of the CDR3 is 16 residues.

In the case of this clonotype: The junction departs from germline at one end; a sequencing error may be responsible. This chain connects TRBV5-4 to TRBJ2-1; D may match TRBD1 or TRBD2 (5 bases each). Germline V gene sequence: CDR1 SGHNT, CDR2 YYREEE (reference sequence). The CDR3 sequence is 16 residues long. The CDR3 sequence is CAISPRWGSSYNEQFF. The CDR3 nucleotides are TGTGCCATCAGCCCCCGATGGGGGAGCTCCTACAATGAGCAGTTCTTC.